The 20 T cell receptor beta chains below were found in one sample sequenced in a study of blood T cell repertoires in COVID-19. TCRdb's table, derived via immunoSEQ multiplex PCR, lists solely in-frame clones and lacks some. The data show 350,000 to 550,000 clones, around 89% seen once. Material for sequencing was PBMCs or T cells enriched from blood (not recorded which). These receptors were obtained from a man under 40 who had recovered from COVID-19.

The chain employs TRBV9 and TRBJ2-3, with 10 bases fitting TRBD2. CDR3 length equals 15 residues. V lost 3 bases to trimming and J lost 5 bases; unmatched junction nucleotides: 6. Germline V gene data show CDR1 as SGDLS and CDR2 as YYNGEE. Here the CDR3 DNA reads TGTGCCAGCAGCGCTAGCGGGAGAAGTTTAGATACGCAGTATTTT. It codes for CASSASGRSLDTQYF.

V gene TRBV6-5 combines with J gene TRBJ1-2, with TRBD1 as a possible D gene (5 bases). The V gene lost 0 bases and the J gene lost 5 bases, with 10 bases spanning the gap. This CDR3 comprises 14 residues. CDR1 and CDR2 (germline): MNHEY, SVGAGI. Written as DNA, the CDR3 is TGTGCCAGCAGTTACTCCCAGGGAGGGTATGGCTACACCTTC. Its protein product is CASSYSQGGYGYTF.

The rearrangement uses TRBV30 and TRBJ2-3, with D possibly TRBD2 on 6 matching bases. This CDR3 is built from 12 residues. Deletions cut 4 bases from V and 1 base from J, with 6 bases between. Germline V gene sequence: CDR1 GTSNPN, CDR2 SVGIG (reference sequence). The CDR3 here is CAWTSGTDTQYF. CDR3 DNA sequence: TGTGCCTGGACTAGCGGCACAGATACGCAGTATTTT.

This chain connects TRBV7-9 to TRBJ2-3; 11 nucleotides line up with TRBD2. The trim removed 2 bases at V and 0 bases at J, leaving 10 bases unmatched. The CDR3 sequence is 19 residues long. Germline CDR1 is SEHNR and CDR2 is FQNEAQ (reference sequence). The CDR3 region is CASSLRGTSGATSTDTQYF. The CDR3 bases are TGTGCCAGCAGCTTACGAGGGACTAGCGGAGCCACTAGCACAGATACGCAGTATTTT.

V gene TRBV7-6 combines with J gene TRBJ1-4; 7 bases are shared with TRBD1. Trimming took 1 base from V and 5 from J; bases not matched to a gene: 10. CDR3 length: 17 residues. Germline values: CDR1 SGHVS, CDR2 FNYEAQ. The CDR3: CASSLETPAGGNEKLFF. CDR3 bases: TGTGCCAGCAGCTTAGAAACGCCGGCAGGGGGAAATGAAAAACTGTTTTTT.

This rearrangement joins TRBV18 to TRBJ1-2, with D tentatively TRBD1 (6 bases). Germline CDR1 KGHSH, CDR2 LQKENI. Trimming cost V 2 bases and J 0 bases, with 13 bases left between them. The CDR3 covers 16 residues. The CDR3 coding sequence is TGTGCCAGCTCACCAGGGTTCGAGGGGGCTAACTATGGCTACACCTTC. This gives the protein CASSPGFEGANYGYTF.

V and J are TRBV7-9 and TRBJ1-1; possible D gene TRBD1, 6 bases. This CDR3 has 12 amino acids. Trimming removed 3 bases from V and 7 bases from J, with 9 bases in between. Looked up from germline, CDR1 is SEHNR and CDR2 is FQNEAQ (reference sequence). The CDR3 nucleotides read TGTGCCAGCAGCTTCGGGACAATTGAAGCTTTCTTT. Its translation is CASSFGTIEAFF. The entire variable domain, with the rest obtained from reference TRBV7-9 and TRBJ1-1, is as follows: DTGVSQNPRHKITKRGQNVTFRCDPISEHNRLYWYRQTLGQGPEFLTYFQNEAQLEKSRLLSDRFSAERPKGSFSTLEIQRTEQGDSAMYLCASSFGTIEAFFGQGTRLTVV.

CDR3 nucleotides: TGTGCCAGCTCACCTCCGTCGGTTGACACTGAAGCTTTCTTT. It specifies CASSPPSVDTEAFF. V usage is TRBV18 and J usage is TRBJ1-1, with D unclear. Between the trimmed V and J ends, which lost 3 bases and 3 bases, there was a span of 11 bases. The CDR3 extends over 14 amino acids. Germline assignment: CDR1 KGHSH and CDR2 LQKENI.

CDR3 sequence (DNA): TGTGCCAGCAGTTACTCGTCGCGGGTATGGGACGAGCAGTACTTC. The encoded protein is CASSYSSRVWDEQYF. V is TRBV6-5 and J is TRBJ2-7, with D possibly matching TRBD2 (5 bases). V was cut by 0 bases and J by 5 bases, with 14 bases left in between. This CDR3 has 15 amino acids. Germline V gives CDR1 MNHEY, CDR2 SVGAGI.

This chain links TRBV20-1 with TRBJ1-5, with D possibly TRBD1 on 6 matching bases. The CDR3 is made up of 13 amino acids. Germline V lookup: CDR1 DFQATT, CDR2 SNEGSKA (reference sequence). V lost 3 bases and J lost 5, with 11 bases in between. The CDR3 bases are TGCAGTGCTAGTAGGACAGCGGATCAGCCCCAGCATTTT. Protein product: CSASRTADQPQHF.

With respect to this clone: Other DNA sequences in this specimen translate into the identical CDR3. CDR3 DNA: TGTGCCAGCAGCCAAGGACAGGGGTCCACTGAAGCTTTCTTT. It translates to CASSQGQGSTEAFF. This rearrangement joins TRBV3-1 (or the pseudogene TRBV3-2) to TRBJ1-1, with 8 positions matching TRBD1. Trimming cost V 1 base and J 4 bases; bases outside gene matches: 2. Germline V CDR1 and CDR2: LGHDT, YNNKEL (reference sequence). CDR3 size: 14 residues.

V is TRBV10-2 and J is TRBJ2-1, with D hard to call. The V gene's germline CDR1 is WSHSY and CDR2 SAAADI. This CDR3 has 14 amino acids. V was trimmed by 8 bases and J by 5 bases, leaving 16 bases between them. The DNA of the CDR3 is TGCGCCAGCTCCCCGGGTCCGCGTGACAATGAGCAGTTCTTC. Amino acid sequence: CASSPGPRDNEQFF.

The J gene is TRBJ2-7, the V gene TRBV15; tentatively, D is TRBD1 (5 bases). The CDR3 is 13 residues long. The V gene's germline CDR1 is LNHNV and CDR2 YYDKDF (reference sequence). V was pared by 6 bases and J by 3 bases, with 12 bases between. The CDR3 is CATRADRYYEQYF. The CDR3 nucleotides read TGTGCCACCAGAGCCGACAGATACTACGAGCAGTACTTC.

The V gene is TRBV9, the J gene TRBJ2-1, with TRBD2 matching over 11 bases. This CDR3 is built from 18 residues. The V gene's germline CDR1 is SGDLS and CDR2 YYNGEE. With 2 bases clipped from V and 2 bases from J, the junction kept 9 bases outside the gene matches. The CDR3 DNA follows: TGTGCCAGCAGCGTGGTAGCGGGAGGGCCTGGAACCTACAATGAGCAGTTCTTC. Translated, it gives CASSVVAGGPGTYNEQFF. Supplemented by reference TRBV9 and TRBJ2-1, the full variable domain reads DSGVTQTPKHLITATGQRVTLRCSPRSGDLSVYWYQQSLDQGLQFLIQYYNGEERAKGNILERFSAQQFPDLHSELNLSSLELGDSALYFCASSVVAGGPGTYNEQFFGPGTRLTVL.

The chain carries TRBV6-1 and TRBJ1-5; D is perhaps TRBD1 (5 bases). Germline CDR1 reads MNHNS; CDR2 reads SASEGT. There are 17 residues in the CDR3. With 4 bases removed from V and 0 bases from J, the gap between germline ends came to 16 bases. The CDR3 bases are TGTGCCAGCAGTGCCGGAAGTGACAGTTATAGCAATCAGCCCCAGCATTTT. Encoded protein: CASSAGSDSYSNQPQHF.

The chain is built from TRBV11-2 and TRBJ2-5, with 8 bases matching TRBD1. Losses at the gene ends were 1 base for V and 5 bases for J; bases not matched to a gene: 6. The CDR3 extends over 15 amino acids. Germline CDR1 SGHAT, CDR2 FQNNGV. CDR3 bases: TGTGCCAGCAGCTTAGTTCTGCAGGGGGCCGAGACCCAGTACTTC. As protein: CASSLVLQGAETQYF.

The rearrangement uses TRBV2 and TRBJ1-4; D is unresolved. Trimming took off 8 bases at V and 3 bases at J, with 13 bases between the two ends. This CDR3 has 14 residues. Germline CDR1 reads SNHLY; CDR2 reads FYNNEI. The CDR3 sequence is CASRGAESNEKLFF. Here the CDR3 DNA reads TGTGCCAGCCGGGGAGCAGAATCTAATGAAAAACTGTTTTTT.

This clone was seen a few times. V is TRBV29-1 and J is TRBJ2-7; TRBD2 matches at 8 bases. This CDR3 spans 13 amino acids. Trimming at V came to 4 bases and at J to 3 bases, leaving 5 bases not matched to a gene. The germline gives CDR1 SQVTM, CDR2 ANQGSEA. CDR3 loop: CSVGAGGSYEQYF. CDR3 DNA: TGCAGCGTTGGGGCGGGAGGCAGCTACGAGCAGTACTTC.

The chain joins TRBV7-2 to TRBJ2-2; 12 nucleotides match TRBD2. The CDR3 spans 15 residues. Germline V gene lookup returns CDR1 SGHTA and CDR2 FQGNSA. The junction had 0 bases not matched to a gene; V was cut back by 4 bases and J by 3 bases. CDR3 DNA sequence: TGTGCCAGCAGCTCTAGCGGGAGGGACACCGGGGAGCTGTTTTTT. Its protein product is CASSSSGRDTGELFF.

This clone occurred a few times. In the same sample, other DNA sequences code for this CDR3. The rearrangement uses TRBV5-1 and TRBJ1-1; possible D gene TRBD1, 5 bases. V lost 3 bases to trimming and J lost 1 base, with 7 bases between them. The germline V gene encodes CDR1 SGHRS and CDR2 YFSETQ. CDR3 length: 13 residues. Here the CDR3 DNA reads TGCGCCAGCAGCTCCGGACAGAACACTGAAGCTTTCTTT. Protein sequence: CASSSGQNTEAFF.